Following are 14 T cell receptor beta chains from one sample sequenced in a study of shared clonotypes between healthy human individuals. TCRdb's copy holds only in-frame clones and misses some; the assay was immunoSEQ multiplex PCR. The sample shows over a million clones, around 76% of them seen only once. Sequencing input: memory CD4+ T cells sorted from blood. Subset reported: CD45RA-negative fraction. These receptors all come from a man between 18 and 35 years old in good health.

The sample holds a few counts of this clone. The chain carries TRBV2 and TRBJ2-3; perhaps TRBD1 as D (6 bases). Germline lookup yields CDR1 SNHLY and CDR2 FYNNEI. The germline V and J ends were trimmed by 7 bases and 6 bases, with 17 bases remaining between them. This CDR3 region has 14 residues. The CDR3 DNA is TGTGCCAGCACCCGGGACACCCTCGGGGATACGCAGTATTTT. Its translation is CASTRDTLGDTQYF. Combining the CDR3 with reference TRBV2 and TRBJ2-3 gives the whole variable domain EPEVTQTPSHQVTQMGQEVILRCVPISNHLYFYWYRQILGQKVEFLVSFYNNEISEKSEIFDDQFSVERPDGSNFTLKIRSTKLEDSAMYFCASTRDTLGDTQYFGPGTRLTVL.

The CDR3 DNA reads as TGCAGCGTTGAGTTGGTGAGAGAGACCCAGTACTTC. It yields the protein CSVELVRETQYF. This chain links TRBV29-1 with TRBJ2-5; D gene unclear. CDR3 length: 12 amino acids. Germline CDR1 reads SQVTM; CDR2 reads ANQGSEA. The V end lost 3 bases, the J end lost 4 bases, and 9 bases lay between the germline ends.

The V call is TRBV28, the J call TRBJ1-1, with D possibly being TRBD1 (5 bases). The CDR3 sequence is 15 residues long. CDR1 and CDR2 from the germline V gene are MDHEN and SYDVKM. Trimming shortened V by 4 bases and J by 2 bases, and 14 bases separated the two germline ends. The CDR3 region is CASSSPGRSNTEAFF. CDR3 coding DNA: TGTGCCAGCAGTTCTCCGGGACGGAGTAACACTGAAGCTTTCTTT.

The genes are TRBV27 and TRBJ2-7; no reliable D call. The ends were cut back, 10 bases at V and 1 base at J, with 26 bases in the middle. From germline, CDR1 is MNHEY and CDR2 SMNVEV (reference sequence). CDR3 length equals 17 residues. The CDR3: CATRILGLGSSSYEQYF. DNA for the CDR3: TGTGCCACCAGAATCCTGGGTTTGGGGTCGTCTTCCTACGAGCAGTACTTC.

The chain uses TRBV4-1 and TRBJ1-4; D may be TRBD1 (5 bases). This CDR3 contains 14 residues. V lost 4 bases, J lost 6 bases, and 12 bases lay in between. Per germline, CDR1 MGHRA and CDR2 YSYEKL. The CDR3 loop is CASSRRGGDEKLFF. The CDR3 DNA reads TGCGCCAGCAGCCGGCGGGGCGGTGATGAAAAACTGTTTTTT.

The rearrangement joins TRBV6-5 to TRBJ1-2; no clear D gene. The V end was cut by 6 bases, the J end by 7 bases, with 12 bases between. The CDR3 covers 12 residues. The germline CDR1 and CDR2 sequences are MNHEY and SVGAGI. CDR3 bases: TGTGCCAGCAGCCCCCTGGGCAGTGGCTACACCTTC. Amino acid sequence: CASSPLGSGYTF.

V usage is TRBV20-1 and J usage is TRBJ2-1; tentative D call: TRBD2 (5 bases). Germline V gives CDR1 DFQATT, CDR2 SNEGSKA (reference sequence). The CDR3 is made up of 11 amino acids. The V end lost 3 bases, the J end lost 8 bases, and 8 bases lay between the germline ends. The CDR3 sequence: CSASGRDEQFF. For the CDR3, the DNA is TGCAGTGCTAGCGGGCGGGATGAGCAGTTCTTC.

CDR3 sequence reads: CASSPARTTLETQYF. The CDR3 DNA sequence: TGTGCCAGCAGCCCGGCAAGGACTACATTGGAGACCCAGTACTTC. The genes are TRBV11-2 and TRBJ2-5, with D perhaps matching TRBD2 (6 bases). The CDR3 spans 15 residues. Germline V lookup: CDR1 SGHAT, CDR2 FQNNGV. The V gene lost 5 bases and the J gene lost 5 bases, with 18 bases spanning the gap.

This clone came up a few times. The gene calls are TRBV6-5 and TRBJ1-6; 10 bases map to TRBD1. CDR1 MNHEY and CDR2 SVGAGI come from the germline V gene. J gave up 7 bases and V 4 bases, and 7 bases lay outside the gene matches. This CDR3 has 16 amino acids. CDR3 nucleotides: TGTGCCAGCAGTTCCTTTCCGGGACAGGGGAATTCACCCCTCCACTTT. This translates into CASSSFPGQGNSPLHF.

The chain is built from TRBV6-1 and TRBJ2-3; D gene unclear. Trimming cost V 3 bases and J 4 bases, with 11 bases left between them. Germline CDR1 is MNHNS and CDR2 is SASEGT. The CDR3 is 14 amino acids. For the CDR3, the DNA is TGTGCCAGCAGTGACCAGAGTGGGGCAGATACGCAGTATTTT. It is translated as CASSDQSGADTQYF.

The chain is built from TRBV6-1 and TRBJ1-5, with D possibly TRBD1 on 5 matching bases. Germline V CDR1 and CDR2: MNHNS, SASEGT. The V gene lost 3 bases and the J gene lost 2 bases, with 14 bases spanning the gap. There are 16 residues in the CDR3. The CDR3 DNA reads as TGTGCCAGCAGTGAGGCCGCGGGGACGGGCAATCAGCCCCAGCATTTT. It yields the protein CASSEAAGTGNQPQHF.

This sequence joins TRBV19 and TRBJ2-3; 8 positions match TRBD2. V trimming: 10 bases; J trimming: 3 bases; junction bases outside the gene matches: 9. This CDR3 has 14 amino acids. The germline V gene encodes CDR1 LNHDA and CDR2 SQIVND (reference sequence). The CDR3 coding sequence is TGTGCCACATCTCGACTAGCGAGAACAGATACGCAGTATTTT. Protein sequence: CATSRLARTDTQYF.

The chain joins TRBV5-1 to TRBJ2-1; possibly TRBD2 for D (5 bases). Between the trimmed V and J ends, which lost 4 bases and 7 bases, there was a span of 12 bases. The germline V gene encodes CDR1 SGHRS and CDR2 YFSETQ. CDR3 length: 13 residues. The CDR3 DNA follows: TGCGCCAGCAGCCTCGGACTGTTAAATGAGCAGTTCTTC. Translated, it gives CASSLGLLNEQFF.

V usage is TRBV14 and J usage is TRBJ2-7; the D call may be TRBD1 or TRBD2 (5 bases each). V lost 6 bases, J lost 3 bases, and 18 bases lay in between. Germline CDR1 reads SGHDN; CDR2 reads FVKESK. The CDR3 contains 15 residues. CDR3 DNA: TGTGCCAGCAGATTCGGGACCCCCTCCTTCTACGAGCAGTACTTC. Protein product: CASRFGTPSFYEQYF.